Given below is one T cell receptor (beta chain) in context. What it recognizes is unknown. This record comes from a study of blood T cells in healthy people across ages. Study-wide points: Naive T cell percentage showed a strong correlation with TCR beta diversity. The unknown donor CMV status may have confounded expanded clonotype changes.

Combining a sample-barcoded 5' primer with a J-beta primer mix, a second PCR ran for about 7 to 12 cycles. TCRdb passed the 5' RACE reads through MiXCR, listing each CDR3 protein once. The data hold 650,000 to 800,000 distinct CDR3 sequences, with roughly 44% observed a single time. Sequences were obtained from blood. The TCR was taken from a man aged 60-69 years in good health.

CDR3 DNA: TGCGCCAGCAGCCCGAATCCCGTCGGAGGGGGCGGAAACACCATATATTTT. This sequence encodes CASSPNPVGGGGNTIYF. This sequence joins TRBV4-1 and TRBJ1-3; 7 bases fit TRBD1. Germline lookup yields CDR1 MGHRA and CDR2 YSYEKL. This CDR3 spans 17 amino acids. Unmatched junction bases numbered 13, after V lost 4 bases and J lost 4 bases.